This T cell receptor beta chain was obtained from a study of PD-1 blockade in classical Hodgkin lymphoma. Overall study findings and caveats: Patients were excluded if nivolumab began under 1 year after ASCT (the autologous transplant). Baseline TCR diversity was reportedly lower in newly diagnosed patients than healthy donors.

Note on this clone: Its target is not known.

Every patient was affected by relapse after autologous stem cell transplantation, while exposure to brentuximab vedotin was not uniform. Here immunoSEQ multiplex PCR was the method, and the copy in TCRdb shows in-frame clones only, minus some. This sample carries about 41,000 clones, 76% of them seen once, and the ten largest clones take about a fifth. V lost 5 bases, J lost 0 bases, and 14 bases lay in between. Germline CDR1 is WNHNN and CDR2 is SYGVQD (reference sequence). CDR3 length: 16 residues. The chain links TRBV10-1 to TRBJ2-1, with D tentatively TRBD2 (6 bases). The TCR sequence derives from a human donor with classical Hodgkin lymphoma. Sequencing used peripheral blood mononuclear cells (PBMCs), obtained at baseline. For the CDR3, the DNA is TGCGCCAGCAGTCGGGGTGCGGGAAGCTCCTACAATGAGCAGTTCTTC. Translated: CASSRGAGSSYNEQFF.